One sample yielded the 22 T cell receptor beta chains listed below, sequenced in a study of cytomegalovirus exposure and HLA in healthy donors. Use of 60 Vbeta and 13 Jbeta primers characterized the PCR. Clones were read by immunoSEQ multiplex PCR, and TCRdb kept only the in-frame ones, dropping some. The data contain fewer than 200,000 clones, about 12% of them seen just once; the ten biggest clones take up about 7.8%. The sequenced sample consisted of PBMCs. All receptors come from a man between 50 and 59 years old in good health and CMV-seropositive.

The CDR3 DNA reads as TGTGCCACCGAGGACAGGGGTTTCTATAATTCACCCCTCCACTTT. Its translation: CATEDRGFYNSPLHF. The chain couples TRBV28 to TRBJ1-6; 9 bases map to TRBD1. The ends lost 10 bases at V and 3 bases at J; junction bases unmatched: 7. Germline CDR1 is MDHEN and CDR2 is SYDVKM. The CDR3 length is 15 residues.

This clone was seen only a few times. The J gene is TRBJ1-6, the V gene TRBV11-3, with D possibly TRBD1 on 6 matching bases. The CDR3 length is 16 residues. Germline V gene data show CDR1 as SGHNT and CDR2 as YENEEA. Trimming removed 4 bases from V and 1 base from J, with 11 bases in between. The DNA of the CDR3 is TGTGCCAGCAGCTATAAACAGGGTTCCTATAATTCACCCCTCCACTTT. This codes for CASSYKQGSYNSPLHF.

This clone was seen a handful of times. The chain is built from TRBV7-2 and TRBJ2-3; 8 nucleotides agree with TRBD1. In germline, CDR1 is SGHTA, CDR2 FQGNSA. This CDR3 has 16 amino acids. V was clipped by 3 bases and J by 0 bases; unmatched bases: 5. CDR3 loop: CASSFTGGSSTDTQYF. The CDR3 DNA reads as TGTGCCAGCAGCTTCACAGGGGGATCTAGCACAGATACGCAGTATTTT.

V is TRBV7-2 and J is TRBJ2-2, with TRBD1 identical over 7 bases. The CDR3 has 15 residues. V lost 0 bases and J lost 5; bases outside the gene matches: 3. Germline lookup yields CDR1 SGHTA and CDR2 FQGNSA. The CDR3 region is CASSLALQGTGELFF. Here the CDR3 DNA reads TGTGCCAGCAGCTTAGCCCTACAGGGGACCGGGGAGCTGTTTTTT. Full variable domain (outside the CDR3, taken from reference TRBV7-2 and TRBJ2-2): GAGVSQSPSNKVTEKGKDVELRCDPISGHTALYWYRQSLGQGLEFLIYFQGNSAPDKSGLPSDRFSAERTGGSVSTLTIQRTQQEDSAVYLCASSLALQGTGELFFGEGSRLTVL.

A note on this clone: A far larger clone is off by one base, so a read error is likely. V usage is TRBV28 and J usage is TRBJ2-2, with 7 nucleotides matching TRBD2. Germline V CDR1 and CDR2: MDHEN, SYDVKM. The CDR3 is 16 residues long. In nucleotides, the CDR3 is TGTGCCAGCAGTTTAAGTCTAGCGGTACGCACCGAGGAGCTGTTTTTT. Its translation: CASSLSLAVRTEELFF.

The CDR3 spells CASSQIPTASYEQYF. DNA for the CDR3: TGCGCCAGCAGCCAAATCCCGACAGCGAGCTACGAGCAGTACTTC. The rearrangement joins TRBV5-1 to TRBJ2-7, with D perhaps matching TRBD1 (5 bases). V dropped 4 bases and J dropped 3 bases, with 17 bases sitting between them. The CDR3 extends over 15 amino acids. CDR1 is SGHRS, CDR2 YFSETQ, per germline.

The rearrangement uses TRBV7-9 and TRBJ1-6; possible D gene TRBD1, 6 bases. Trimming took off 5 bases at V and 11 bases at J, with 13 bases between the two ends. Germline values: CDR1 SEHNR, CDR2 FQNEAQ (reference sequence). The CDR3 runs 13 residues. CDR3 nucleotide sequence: TGTGCCAGCAGCACAGGACAGTTAACACCCCTCCACTTT. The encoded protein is CASSTGQLTPLHF.

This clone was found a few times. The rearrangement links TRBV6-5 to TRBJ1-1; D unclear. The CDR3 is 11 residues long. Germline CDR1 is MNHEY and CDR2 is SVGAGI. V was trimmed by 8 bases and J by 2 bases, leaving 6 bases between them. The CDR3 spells CASLYNTEAFF. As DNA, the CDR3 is TGTGCCAGCCTCTACAACACTGAAGCTTTCTTT.

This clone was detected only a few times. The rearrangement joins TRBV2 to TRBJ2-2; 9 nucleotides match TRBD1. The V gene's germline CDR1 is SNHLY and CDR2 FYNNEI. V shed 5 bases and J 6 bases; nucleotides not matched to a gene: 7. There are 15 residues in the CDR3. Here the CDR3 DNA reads TGTGCCAGCAGTACGTCCCGGGACAGGGCCGGGGAGCTGTTTTTT. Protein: CASSTSRDRAGELFF.

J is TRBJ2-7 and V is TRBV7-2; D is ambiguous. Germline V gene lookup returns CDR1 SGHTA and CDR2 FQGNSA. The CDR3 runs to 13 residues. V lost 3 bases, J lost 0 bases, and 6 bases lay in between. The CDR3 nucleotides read TGTGCCAGCAGCTTTCAGGCCTCCTACGAGCAGTACTTC. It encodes CASSFQASYEQYF. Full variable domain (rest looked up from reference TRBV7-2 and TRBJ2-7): GAGVSQSPSNKVTEKGKDVELRCDPISGHTALYWYRQSLGQGLEFLIYFQGNSAPDKSGLPSDRFSAERTGGSVSTLTIQRTQQEDSAVYLCASSFQASYEQYFGPGTRLTVT.

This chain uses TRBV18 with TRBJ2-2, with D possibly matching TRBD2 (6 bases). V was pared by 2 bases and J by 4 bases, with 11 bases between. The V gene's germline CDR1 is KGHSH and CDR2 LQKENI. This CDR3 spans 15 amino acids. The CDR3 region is CASSPARGGTGELFF. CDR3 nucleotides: TGTGCCAGCTCACCAGCAAGGGGAGGCACCGGGGAGCTGTTTTTT.

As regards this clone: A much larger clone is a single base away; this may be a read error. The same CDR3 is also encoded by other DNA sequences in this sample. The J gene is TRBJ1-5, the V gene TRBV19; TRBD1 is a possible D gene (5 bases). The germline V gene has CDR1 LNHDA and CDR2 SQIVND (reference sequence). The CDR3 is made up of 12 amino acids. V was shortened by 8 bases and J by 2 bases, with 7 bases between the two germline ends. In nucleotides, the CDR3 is TGTGCCAGTCGGGGGGGCAATCAGCCCCAGCATTTT. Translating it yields CASRGGNQPQHF.

The CDR3 DNA is TGTGCCAGCAGCTTCCTGCGGGGGTCTCAAGAGACCCAGTACTTC. Amino acid sequence: CASSFLRGSQETQYF. This chain connects TRBV5-6 to TRBJ2-5; 7 positions match TRBD2. J gave up 2 bases and V 2 bases, and 6 bases lay outside the gene matches. The CDR3 is made up of 15 amino acids. Germline V CDR1 and CDR2: SGHDT, YYEEEE. Filled out from reference TRBV5-6 and TRBJ2-5, the complete variable domain reads DAGVTQSPTHLIKTRGQQVTLRCSPKSGHDTVSWYQQALGQGPQFIFQYYEEEERQRGNFPDRFSGHQFPNYSSELNVNALLLGDSALYLCASSFLRGSQETQYFGPGTRLLVL.

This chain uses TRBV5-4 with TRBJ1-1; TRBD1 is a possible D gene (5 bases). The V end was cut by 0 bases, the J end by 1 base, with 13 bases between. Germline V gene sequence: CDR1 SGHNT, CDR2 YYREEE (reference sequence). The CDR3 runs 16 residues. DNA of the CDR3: TGTGCCAGCAGCTTGGAGCAGGGTAGGAGGAACACTGAAGCTTTCTTT. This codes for CASSLEQGRRNTEAFF.

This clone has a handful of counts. The CDR3 DNA reads TGCGCCAGCAGCTTGTTAGAAGCGTCGGGAACCGGGGAGCTGTTTTTT. As protein: CASSLLEASGTGELFF. The chain combines TRBV5-1 with TRBJ2-2, with D tentatively TRBD2 (5 bases). Germline assignment: CDR1 SGHRS and CDR2 YFSETQ. Trimming took 1 base from V and 5 from J, leaving 15 bases between them. CDR3 length equals 16 residues.

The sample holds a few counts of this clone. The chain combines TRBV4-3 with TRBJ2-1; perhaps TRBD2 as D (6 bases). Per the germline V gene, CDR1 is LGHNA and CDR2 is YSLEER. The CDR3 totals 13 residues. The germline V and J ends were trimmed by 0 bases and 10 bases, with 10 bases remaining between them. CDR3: CASSQDLGGEQFF. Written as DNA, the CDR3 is TGCGCCAGCAGCCAAGATCTCGGAGGGGAGCAGTTCTTC.

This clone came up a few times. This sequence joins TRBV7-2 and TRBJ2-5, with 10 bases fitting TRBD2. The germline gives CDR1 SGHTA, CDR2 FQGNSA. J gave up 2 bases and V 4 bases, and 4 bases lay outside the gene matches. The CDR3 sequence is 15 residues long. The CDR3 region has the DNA TGTGCCAGCAGCTCCCAGCGGGGGGGTCAAGAGACCCAGTACTTC. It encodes CASSSQRGGQETQYF.

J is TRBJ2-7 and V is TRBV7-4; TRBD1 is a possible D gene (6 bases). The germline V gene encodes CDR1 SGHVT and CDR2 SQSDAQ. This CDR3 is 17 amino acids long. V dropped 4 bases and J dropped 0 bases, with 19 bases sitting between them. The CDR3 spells CASSWIANRAYSYEQYV. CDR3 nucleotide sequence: TGTGCCAGCAGCTGGATTGCTAACAGGGCTTACTCCTACGAGCAGTACGTC.

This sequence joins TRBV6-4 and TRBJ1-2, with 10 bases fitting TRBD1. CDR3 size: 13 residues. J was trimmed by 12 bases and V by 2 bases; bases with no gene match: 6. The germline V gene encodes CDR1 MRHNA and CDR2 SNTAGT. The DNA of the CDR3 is TGTGCCAGCAGTGACGAGACAGGGGGCCGGCACACCTTC. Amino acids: CASSDETGGRHTF.

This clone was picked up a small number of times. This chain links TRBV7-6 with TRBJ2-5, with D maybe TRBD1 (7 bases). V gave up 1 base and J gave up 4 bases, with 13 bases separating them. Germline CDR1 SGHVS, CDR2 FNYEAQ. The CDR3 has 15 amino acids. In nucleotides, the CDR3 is TGTGCCAGCAGCTTAGGGGCAGGGGGAGGAGAGACCCAGTACTTC. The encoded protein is CASSLGAGGGETQYF.

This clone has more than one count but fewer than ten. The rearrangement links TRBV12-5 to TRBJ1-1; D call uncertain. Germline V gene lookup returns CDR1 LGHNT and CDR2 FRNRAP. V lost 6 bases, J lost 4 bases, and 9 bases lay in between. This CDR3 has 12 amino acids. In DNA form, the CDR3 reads TGTGCTAGTGGCCCTGGGCCCACTGAAGCTTTCTTT. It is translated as CASGPGPTEAFF.

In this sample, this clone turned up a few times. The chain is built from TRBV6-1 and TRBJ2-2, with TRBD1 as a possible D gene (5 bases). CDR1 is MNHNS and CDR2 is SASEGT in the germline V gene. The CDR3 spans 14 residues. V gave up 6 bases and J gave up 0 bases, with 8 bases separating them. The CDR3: CASRGQSNTGELFF. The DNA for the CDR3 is TGTGCCAGCAGGGGGCAATCGAACACCGGGGAGCTGTTTTTT.